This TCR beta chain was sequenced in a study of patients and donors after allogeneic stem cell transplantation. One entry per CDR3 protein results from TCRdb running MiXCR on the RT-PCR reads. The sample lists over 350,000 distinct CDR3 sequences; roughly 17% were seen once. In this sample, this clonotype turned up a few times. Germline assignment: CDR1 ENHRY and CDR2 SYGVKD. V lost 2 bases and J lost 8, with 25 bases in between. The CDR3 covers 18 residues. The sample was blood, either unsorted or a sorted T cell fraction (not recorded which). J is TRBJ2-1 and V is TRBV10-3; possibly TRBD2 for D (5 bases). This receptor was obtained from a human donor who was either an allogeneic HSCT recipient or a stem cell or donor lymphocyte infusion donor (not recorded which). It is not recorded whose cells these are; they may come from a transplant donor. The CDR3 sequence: CAISEAGLLGGGRDEQFF. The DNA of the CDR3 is TGTGCCATCAGTGAGGCCGGTCTGCTGGGTGGAGGTCGTGATGAGCAGTTCTTC.